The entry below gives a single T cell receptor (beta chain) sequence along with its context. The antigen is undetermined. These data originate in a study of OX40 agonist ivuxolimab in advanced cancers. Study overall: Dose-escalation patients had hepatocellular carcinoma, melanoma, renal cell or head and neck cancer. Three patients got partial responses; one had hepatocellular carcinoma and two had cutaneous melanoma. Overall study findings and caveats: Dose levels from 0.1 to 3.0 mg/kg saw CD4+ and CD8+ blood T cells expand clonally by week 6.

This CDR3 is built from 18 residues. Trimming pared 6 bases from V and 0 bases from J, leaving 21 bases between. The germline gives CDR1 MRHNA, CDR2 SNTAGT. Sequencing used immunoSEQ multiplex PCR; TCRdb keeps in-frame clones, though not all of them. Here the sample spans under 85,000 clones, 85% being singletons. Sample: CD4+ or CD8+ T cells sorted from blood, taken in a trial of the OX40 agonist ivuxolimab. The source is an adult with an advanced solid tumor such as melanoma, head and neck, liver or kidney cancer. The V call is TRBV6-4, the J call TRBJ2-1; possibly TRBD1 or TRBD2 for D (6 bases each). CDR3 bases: TGTGCCAGCAGCCGGGGGCCCCCAGCGGAAGCCTCCTACAATGAGCAGTTCTTC. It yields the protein CASSRGPPAEASYNEQFF.